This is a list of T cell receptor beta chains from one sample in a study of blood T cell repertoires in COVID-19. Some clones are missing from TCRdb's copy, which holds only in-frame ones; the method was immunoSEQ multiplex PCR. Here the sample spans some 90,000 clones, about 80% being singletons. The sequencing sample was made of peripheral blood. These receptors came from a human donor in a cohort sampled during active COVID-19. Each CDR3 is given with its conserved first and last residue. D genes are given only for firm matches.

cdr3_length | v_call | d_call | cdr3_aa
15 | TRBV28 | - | CASSRPDRLNTEAFF
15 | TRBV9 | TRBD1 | CASSVGGQGAGEAFF
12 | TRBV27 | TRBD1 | CASRTGEYEQYF
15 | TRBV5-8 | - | CASSSEAVSYNEQFF
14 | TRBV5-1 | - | CASSLSGRGTEAFF
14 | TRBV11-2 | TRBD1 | CASSRGTGFYEQYF
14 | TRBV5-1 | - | CASNGGRITDTQYF
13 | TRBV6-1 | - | CASSEAVYQPQHF
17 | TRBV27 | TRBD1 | CASSPGQGLSGANVLTF
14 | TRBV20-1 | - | CSASYWTDHYEQYF
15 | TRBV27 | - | CASRLEGGLNSPLHF
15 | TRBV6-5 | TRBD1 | CASSYSRGPHTEAFF
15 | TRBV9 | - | CASSVEWDSFGEQYF
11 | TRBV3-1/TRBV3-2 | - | CASSRAYEQYF
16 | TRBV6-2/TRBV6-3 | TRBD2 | CASSPRTSGRSNEQFF
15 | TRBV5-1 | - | CASSLGETNNSPLHF
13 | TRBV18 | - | CASSPPAGTEAFF
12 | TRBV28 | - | CASSSGGTEAFF
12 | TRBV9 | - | CASSERNNEQFF
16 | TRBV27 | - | CASSPLGPYSNQPQHF
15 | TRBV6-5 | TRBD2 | CASSWTSGSGETQYF
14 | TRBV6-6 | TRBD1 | CASSYGTGGDEQYF
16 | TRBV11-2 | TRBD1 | CASSPLEGIDRGLRHF
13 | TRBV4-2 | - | CASSQLAPYEQYF
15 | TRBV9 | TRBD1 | CASSVDGTGTEKLFF
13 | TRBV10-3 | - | CAINGWEDYEQYF
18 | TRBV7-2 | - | CASSGAGVFGSPSETQYF
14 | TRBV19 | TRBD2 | CASSKLAGSYEQYF
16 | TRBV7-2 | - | CASSLQGGGRVETQYF
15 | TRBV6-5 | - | CASSYSPYSTYGYTF
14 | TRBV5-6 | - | CASSSDSISEKLFF
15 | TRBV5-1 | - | CASSLVPGGREKLFF
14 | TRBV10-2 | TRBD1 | CASSSTGGSYEQYF
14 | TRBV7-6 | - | CASSLMGQDTEAFF
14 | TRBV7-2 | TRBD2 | CASSFSSGPYEQYF
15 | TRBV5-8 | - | CASSLKGNNQETQYF
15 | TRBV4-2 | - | CASSQDSGLSNEQFF
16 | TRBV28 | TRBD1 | CASIGQAPSGANVLTF
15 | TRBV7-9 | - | CASSPRTATNTEAFF
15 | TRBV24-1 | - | CATSDARGAQETQYF
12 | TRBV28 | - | CASTPGYGVAFF
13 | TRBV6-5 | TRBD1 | CASSRGLDSPLHF
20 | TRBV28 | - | CASSSSVPPAFTGLYEKLFF
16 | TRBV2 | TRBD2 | CASSDQGAGGTDTQYF
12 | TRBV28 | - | CASSGQGFYAFF
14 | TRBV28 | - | CASILARSGNTIYF
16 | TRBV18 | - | CASSSDLLGAGNTIYF
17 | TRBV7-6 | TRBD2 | CASSLGHGRGREETQYF
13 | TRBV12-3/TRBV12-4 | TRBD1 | CASSHQGGYGYTF
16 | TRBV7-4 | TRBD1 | CASSFPVHRGRYEQYF
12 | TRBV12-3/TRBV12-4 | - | CASRARGRSQYF